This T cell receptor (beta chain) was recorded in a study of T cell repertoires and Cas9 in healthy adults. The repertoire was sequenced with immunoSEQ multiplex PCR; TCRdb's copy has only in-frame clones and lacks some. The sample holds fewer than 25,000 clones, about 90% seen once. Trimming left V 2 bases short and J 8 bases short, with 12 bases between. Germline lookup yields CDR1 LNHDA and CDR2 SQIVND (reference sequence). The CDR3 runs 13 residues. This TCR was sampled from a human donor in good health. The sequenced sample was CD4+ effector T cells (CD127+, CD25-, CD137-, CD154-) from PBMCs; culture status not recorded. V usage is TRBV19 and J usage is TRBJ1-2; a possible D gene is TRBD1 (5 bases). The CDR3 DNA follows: TGTGCCAGTAGTATAAGTCAGGGATCGGGCTACACCTTC. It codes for CASSISQGSGYTF.